Listed below are T cell receptor beta chains from one sample, sequenced in a study of blood T cell repertoires in COVID-19. Sequencing used immunoSEQ multiplex PCR; TCRdb keeps in-frame clones, though not all of them. The data hold approximately 110,000 clones, with about 94% observed a single time. Sequencing input: peripheral blood. The receptor source for this set is a man aged 50-59 years with COVID-19, enrolled during active disease. Both conserved end residues are part of each CDR3. Each record gives: V gene, clone size, J gene, CDR3 length, D gene, CDR3 protein, CDR3 DNA. A D gene is named only where the DNA matches it firmly. Clone size is stated in some rows and not others, as once, few, many or a class when expanded.

TRBV5-5,NA,TRBJ2-1,15,NA,CASSLYTSSYNEQFF,TGTGCCAGCAGCTTGTACACGTCGTCCTACAATGAGCAGTTCTTC
TRBV4-1,NA,TRBJ2-7,14,TRBD2,CASSQASGAYEQYF,TGCGCCAGCAGCCAGGCTAGCGGAGCCTACGAGCAGTACTTC
TRBV9,NA,TRBJ2-5,15,NA,CASSALGWAGETQYF,TGTGCCAGCAGCGCCCTCGGGTGGGCGGGGGAGACCCAGTACTTC
TRBV25-1,NA,TRBJ1-2,16,NA,CASSEQIGDKGKGYTF,TGTGCCAGCAGTGAGCAAATAGGGGACAAAGGGAAAGGCTACACCTTC
TRBV30,NA,TRBJ1-1,12,NA,CAWRWGDTEAFF,TGTGCCTGGAGATGGGGGGACACTGAAGCTTTCTTT
TRBV5-5,NA,TRBJ2-2,15,NA,CASSLAPKGAGELFF,TGTGCCAGCAGCTTGGCCCCCAAGGGGGCCGGGGAGCTGTTTTTT
TRBV4-3,NA,TRBJ2-1,16,TRBD2,CASSQDPAGVGNEQFF,TGCGCCAGCAGCCAAGATCCCGCGGGAGTGGGTAACGAGCAGTTCTTC
TRBV5-1,NA,TRBJ2-1,16,TRBD2,CASSRAGTSGSGEQFF,TGCGCCAGCAGCCGCGCGGGGACTAGCGGGAGTGGTGAGCAGTTCTTC
TRBV27,NA,TRBJ1-2,14,NA,CASTMRELNYGYTF,TGTGCCAGCACCATGAGGGAGCTCAACTATGGCTACACCTTC
TRBV6-6,NA,TRBJ2-3,17,NA,CASSRAGLGGGADTQYF,TGTGCCAGCAGTCGCGCGGGATTGGGGGGTGGCGCAGATACGCAGTATTTT
TRBV12-5,NA,TRBJ2-1,11,NA,CASGLAGEQFF,TGTGCTAGTGGTTTAGCAGGTGAGCAGTTCTTC
TRBV19,NA,TRBJ1-3,13,NA,CASRAPPGNTIYF,TGTGCCAGTAGGGCCCCGCCTGGAAACACCATATATTTT
TRBV5-1,NA,TRBJ2-3,17,TRBD2,CASSQTSGRAHPDTQYF,TGCGCCAGCAGCCAGACTAGCGGGAGGGCCCACCCAGATACGCAGTATTTT
TRBV5-1,NA,TRBJ1-1,16,TRBD1,CASSLDGRGQNTEAFF,TGCGCCAGCAGCTTGGATGGCAGGGGGCAGAACACTGAAGCTTTCTTT
TRBV9,once,TRBJ2-4,13,NA,CASSVGGENIQYF,TGTGCCAGCAGCGTAGGGGGGGAAAACATTCAGTACTTC
TRBV6-5,NA,TRBJ2-1,14,NA,CASKLAGQVNEQFF,TGTGCCAGCAAGCTAGCGGGACAGGTCAATGAGCAGTTCTTC
TRBV9,once,TRBJ2-1,14,NA,CASSPGSQHNEQFF,TGTGCCAGCAGCCCCGGGAGTCAGCACAATGAGCAGTTCTTC
TRBV10-3,few,TRBJ2-3,16,TRBD2,CAISTGLSYTGDTQYF,TGTGCCATCAGTACGGGACTAAGTTATACAGGCGATACGCAGTATTTT
TRBV5-1,NA,TRBJ2-3,13,TRBD1,CASSPDRVDTQYF,TGCGCCAGCAGCCCCGACAGGGTGGATACGCAGTATTTT
TRBV12-3/TRBV12-4,NA,TRBJ2-5,13,TRBD2,CASLAGVGETQYF,TGTGCCAGTTTAGCGGGAGTGGGAGAGACCCAGTACTTC
TRBV6-5,NA,TRBJ2-1,16,TRBD2,CASSYSALAGSNEQFF,TGTGCCAGCAGTTACTCTGCGCTAGCGGGATCAAATGAGCAGTTCTTC
TRBV19,NA,TRBJ1-4,12,NA,CASMEVGEKLFF,TGTGCCAGTATGGAGGTGGGTGAAAAACTGTTTTTT
TRBV9,NA,TRBJ2-2,16,NA,CASSENRGANTGELFF,TGTGCCAGCAGCGAAAATAGGGGTGCGAACACCGGGGAGCTGTTTTTT
TRBV5-1,NA,TRBJ1-2,16,NA,CASSLDPQGINYGYTF,TGCGCCAGCAGCTTGGACCCCCAGGGCATAAACTATGGCTACACCTTC
TRBV7-2,NA,TRBJ2-7,13,NA,CASTLGAAYEQYF,TGTGCCAGCACCTTGGGGGCAGCTTACGAGCAGTACTTC
TRBV29-1,once,TRBJ2-4,13,TRBD2,CSVEGGAKNIQYF,TGCAGCGTTGAGGGGGGGGCCAAAAACATTCAGTACTTC
TRBV7-8,NA,TRBJ2-1,16,TRBD1,CASRRRPGQGHNEQFF,TGTGCCAGCAGACGACGCCCCGGACAGGGACACAATGAGCAGTTCTTC
TRBV7-6,NA,TRBJ2-5,16,NA,CASSLARGGARETQYF,TGTGCCAGCAGCTTAGCACGAGGGGGGGCGCGGGAGACCCAGTACTTC
TRBV5-4,NA,TRBJ1-1,15,NA,CASSLEGSRNTEAFF,TGTGCCAGCAGCTTGGAGGGGTCCAGGAACACTGAAGCTTTCTTT
TRBV3-1/TRBV3-2,NA,TRBJ1-2,12,TRBD1,CASSLNRGGYTF,TGTGCCAGCAGCCTAAACAGGGGAGGCTACACCTTC
TRBV5-1,NA,TRBJ2-7,16,TRBD2,CASSLVRVAGLNEQYF,TGCGCCAGCAGCTTGGTTCGGGTAGCGGGACTGAACGAGCAGTACTTC
TRBV29-1,NA,TRBJ2-1,15,TRBD2,CSVRSSGTFSDEQFF,TGCAGCGTCCGCTCTAGCGGTACCTTTTCGGATGAGCAGTTCTTC
TRBV10-3,NA,TRBJ1-1,14,TRBD1,CAISIQGADTEAFF,TGTGCCATCAGTATACAGGGGGCTGACACTGAAGCTTTCTTT
TRBV2,NA,TRBJ1-1,15,TRBD1,CASSRGQGLNTEAFF,TGTGCCAGCAGTCGCGGACAGGGGCTGAACACTGAAGCTTTCTTT
TRBV6-5,once,TRBJ2-7,13,TRBD1,CASSWDRGHEQYF,TGTGCCAGCAGCTGGGACAGGGGACACGAGCAGTACTTC
TRBV7-3,NA,TRBJ2-3,11,NA,CASSSTDTQYF,TGTGCCAGCAGCTCAACAGATACGCAGTATTTT
TRBV19,NA,TRBJ2-2,14,TRBD1,CASNWAGGSGELFF,TGTGCCAGTAATTGGGCAGGGGGTTCCGGGGAGCTGTTTTTT
TRBV5-1,NA,TRBJ2-1,16,NA,CASSLVSGVSYNEQFF,TGCGCCAGCAGCTTGGTCTCAGGGGTCTCCTACAATGAGCAGTTCTTC
TRBV27,NA,TRBJ2-7,18,TRBD2,CASSLSGGFWTSAYEQYF,TGTGCCAGCAGTTTATCCGGGGGTTTTTGGACTAGTGCCTACGAGCAGTACTTC
TRBV4-1,once,TRBJ2-1,17,TRBD2,CASSLPPGLAIHNEQFF,TGCGCCAGCAGCCTCCCTCCGGGACTAGCGATTCACAATGAGCAGTTCTTC
TRBV19,NA,TRBJ2-5,13,NA,CASRMKGQETQYF,TGTGCCAGTAGGATGAAGGGGCAAGAGACCCAGTACTTC
TRBV5-6,NA,TRBJ1-1,14,NA,CASSLGVLNTEAFF,TGTGCCAGCAGCTTGGGCGTCTTGAACACTGAAGCTTTCTTT
TRBV4-3,NA,TRBJ1-6,16,TRBD1,CASSLRDRRVGSPLHF,TGCGCCAGCAGCCTCCGGGACAGGAGGGTGGGCTCACCCCTCCACTTT
TRBV28,NA,TRBJ1-3,16,NA,CASAPPREPDGNTIYF,TGTGCCAGCGCTCCCCCCAGGGAACCGGATGGAAACACCATATATTTT
TRBV5-1,NA,TRBJ2-5,16,NA,CASSQFPGAPVETQYF,TGCGCCAGCAGCCAATTCCCAGGGGCTCCAGTGGAGACCCAGTACTTC
TRBV28,once,TRBJ2-2,14,TRBD2,CATREGTNTGELFF,TGTGCCACGAGGGAGGGGACGAACACCGGGGAGCTGTTTTTT
TRBV9,few,TRBJ2-7,15,TRBD1,CASSPRWDRAIEQYF,TGTGCCAGCAGCCCCAGGTGGGACAGGGCTATCGAGCAGTACTTC
TRBV15,NA,TRBJ2-3,16,TRBD2,CATSFKVAGGRDTQYF,TGTGCCACCAGCTTTAAGGTAGCGGGAGGCCGGGATACGCAGTATTTT
TRBV6-5,NA,TRBJ2-5,15,TRBD1,CASSRDRGQQETQYF,TGTGCCAGCAGTAGGGACAGGGGGCAACAAGAGACCCAGTACTTC
TRBV19,NA,TRBJ1-4,15,TRBD1,CASSTTGGDGEKLFF,TGTGCCAGTAGTACAACAGGGGGAGACGGCGAAAAACTGTTTTTT